This T cell receptor beta chain was observed in a study of early T cells in non-severe SARS-CoV-2 infection. On the study more broadly: The chains were unpaired, and the sequenced material was bulk RNA from unsorted whole blood. General observations from the study: VDJdb matching, biased toward anti-spike CD8 responses, missed private and CD4 specificities.

V was cut by 3 bases and J by 5 bases, with 8 bases left in between. This CDR3 region has 13 residues. From germline, CDR1 is MNHEY and CDR2 SMNVEV (reference sequence). As part of library construction, unique molecular identifiers were attached to individual cDNA molecules. TCRdb processed the 5' RACE reads anew with MiXCR; each CDR3 protein has one entry. The sample includes tens of thousands of distinct CDR3 sequences, about 6% of them seen just once. This clonotype occurred a few times. Its antigen is as yet unknown. V usage is TRBV27 and J usage is TRBJ2-1; unclear D gene. Material for sequencing was whole blood. This receptor was taken from an adult who was a healthcare worker with PCR-confirmed SARS-CoV-2 infection or an uninfected control (not recorded which). CDR3 in DNA: TGTGCCAGCAGTTTCCAGTATAACAATGAGCAGTTCTTC. Translating it yields CASSFQYNNEQFF.